The next 11 T cell receptor beta chains were all read from a single sample in a study of graft-versus-host responses after intestinal transplantation. No cognate antigen is known for these TCRs. Repertoires were generated with immunoSEQ multiplex PCR, while TCRdb's copy carries only in-frame clones and drops some. The profile shows tens of thousands of clones, roughly 78% of them singletons. The specimen was unstimulated CD8+ T cells sorted from spleen or lymph node cells, collected before transplant. These receptors all come from a human donor who was the organ donor for an intestinal transplant.

The rearrangement links TRBV7-2 to TRBJ2-1, with TRBD1 identical over 8 bases. V gave up 5 bases and J gave up 2 bases; unmatched junction bases: 14. The germline CDR1 and CDR2 sequences are SGHTA and FQGNSA. The CDR3 runs to 18 residues. CDR3: CASSLSKPQGAPYNEQFF. CDR3 DNA: TGTGCCAGCAGCCTCTCAAAACCTCAGGGGGCGCCCTACAATGAGCAGTTCTTC. Variable domain in full (rest from reference TRBV7-2 and TRBJ2-1): GAGVSQSPSNKVTEKGKDVELRCDPISGHTALYWYRQSLGQGLEFLIYFQGNSAPDKSGLPSDRFSAERTGGSVSTLTIQRTQQEDSAVYLCASSLSKPQGAPYNEQFFGPGTRLTVL.

The V gene is TRBV4-1, the J gene TRBJ1-5, with no clear D. The CDR3 has 13 amino acids. The V end lost 1 base, the J end lost 5 bases, and 6 bases lay between the germline ends. Germline CDR1 MGHRA, CDR2 YSYEKL. The CDR3 is CASSQGVDQPQHF. The CDR3 DNA follows: TGCGCCAGCAGCCAAGGAGTTGATCAGCCCCAGCATTTT.

The chain couples TRBV5-4 to TRBJ2-7; 7 bases match TRBD2. The junction had 8 bases not matched to a gene; V was cut back by 4 bases and J by 1 base. The CDR3 is made up of 15 amino acids. The germline CDR1 and CDR2 sequences are SGHNT and YYREEE (reference sequence). The CDR3 bases are TGTGCCAGCAGCCACGAAAGCGGGGAGTCCTACGAGCAGTACTTC. This encodes CASSHESGESYEQYF.

The V and J genes are TRBV13 and TRBJ1-4; D is uncertain. Deletions cut 5 bases from V and 6 bases from J, with 13 bases between. The CDR3 sequence is 14 residues long. Germline lookup yields CDR1 PRHDT and CDR2 FYEKMQ (reference sequence). CDR3 in DNA: TGTGCCAGCAGCGGCCGGACCGGGGATGAAAAACTGTTTTTT. It encodes CASSGRTGDEKLFF.

CDR3 in amino acids: CASSEWGLNTEAFF. The CDR3 region has the DNA TGTGCCAGCAGTGAATGGGGGCTGAACACTGAAGCTTTCTTT. The chain has TRBV25-1 and TRBJ1-1; tentatively, D is TRBD1 (6 bases). The germline CDR1 and CDR2 sequences are MGHDK and SYGVNS. V was shortened by 1 base and J by 0 bases, with 6 bases between the two germline ends. This CDR3 has 14 residues.

The chain employs TRBV18 and TRBJ1-1; D possibly corresponds to TRBD1 (6 bases). V shed 2 bases and J shed 3 bases, with 16 bases lying between them. There are 16 residues in the CDR3. CDR1 and CDR2 (germline): KGHSH, LQKENI. CDR3 coding DNA: TGTGCCAGCTCACCAAGGTCTCTGGCAGGGGACACTGAAGCTTTCTTT. Its translation: CASSPRSLAGDTEAFF.

The chain joins TRBV27 to TRBJ2-1; 7 positions match TRBD2. The CDR3 is 13 amino acids. Germline lookup yields CDR1 MNHEY and CDR2 SMNVEV (reference sequence). Unmatched junction bases numbered 10, after V lost 2 bases and J lost 15 bases. This CDR3 reads CASSLDMAGESFF. The CDR3 DNA reads TGTGCCAGCAGTTTAGATATGGCGGGAGAGTCGTTCTTC.

The chain carries TRBV19 and TRBJ1-1; 7 positions match TRBD1. The trim removed 3 bases at V and 2 bases at J, leaving 6 bases unmatched. The germline gives CDR1 LNHDA, CDR2 SQIVND (reference sequence). The CDR3 extends over 15 amino acids. DNA for the CDR3: TGTGCCAGTAGTATGTCGGCAGGGGGAAACACTGAAGCTTTCTTT. Translating gives CASSMSAGGNTEAFF.

V is TRBV9 and J is TRBJ2-5; D possibly corresponds to TRBD2 (6 bases). Near its end, the DNA agrees better with TRBJ2-7, so the J call may be wrong. This CDR3 contains 16 residues. Germline V lookup: CDR1 SGDLS, CDR2 YYNGEE. The CDR3 sequence is CASSVAVGGIGYEQYF. The CDR3 DNA follows: TGTGCCAGCAGCGTAGCGGTCGGGGGTATCGGCTACGAGCAGTACTTC.

This clone appeared a single time. This chain uses TRBV19 with TRBJ2-1, with D perhaps TRBD2 (6 bases). Trimming cost V 3 bases and J 3 bases, with 6 bases left between them. In germline, CDR1 is LNHDA, CDR2 SQIVND (reference sequence). This CDR3 has 13 amino acids. Here the CDR3 DNA reads TGTGCCAGTAGTATGACTAGCTACAATGAGCAGTTCTTC. Translation gives CASSMTSYNEQFF.

V gene TRBV10-2 combines with J gene TRBJ1-2, with 7 bases that match TRBD1. The CDR3 length is 13 residues. V trimming: 0 bases; J trimming: 8 bases; junction bases outside the gene matches: 3. Germline-derived CDR1 and CDR2 are WSHSY and SAAADI. CDR3 nucleotides: TGCGCCAGCAGTGAGTCTCAGGGGGAAGGCTACACCTTC. This translates into CASSESQGEGYTF.